These T cell receptor beta chains were read from a single sample in a study of blood T cell repertoires in COVID-19. Profiled with immunoSEQ multiplex PCR; TCRdb holds only in-frame clones, not every one. Here the sample spans about 34,000 clones, 85% being singletons. Sequencing used peripheral blood. Every receptor here comes from a human donor with acute or convalescent COVID-19. The donor label of this sample is uncertain. Each CDR3 is given with its conserved first and last residue. D genes are given only for firm matches. Only part of the rows carry a size: once, few, many, or a class if the clone is expanded.

d_call	v_call	clone_size	j_call	cdr3_nt	cdr3_aa
.	TRBV25-1	.	TRBJ1-2	TGTGCCAGCAGTCTGACAGAACACTATGGCTACACCTTC	CASSLTEHYGYTF
.	TRBV20-1	.	TRBJ1-1	TGCAGCGTCGGGGGGAACACTGAAGCTTTCTTT	CSVGGNTEAFF
.	TRBV28	once	TRBJ1-2	TGTGCCAGCAGAACACAGGACGGCCAAGGCTATGGCTACACCTTC	CASRTQDGQGYGYTF
TRBD1	TRBV18	.	TRBJ1-3	TGTGCCAGCTCACCAACACGGCAGGGGGCTGGAAACACCATATATTTT	CASSPTRQGAGNTIYF
.	TRBV6-5	.	TRBJ1-1	TGTGCCAGCAGCAACAGGGTGTCAGCTTTCTTT	CASSNRVSAFF
TRBD2	TRBV11-3	.	TRBJ2-2	TGTGCCAGCAGCTTAGATCGGGGCGGGAGGGACACCGGGGAGCTGTTTTTT	CASSLDRGGRDTGELFF
TRBD2	TRBV4-2	.	TRBJ2-7	TGTGCCAGCAGCCAAGGAAACGGACTAGCGGGAGTGGCCGAGCAGTACTTC	CASSQGNGLAGVAEQYF
TRBD2	TRBV5-1	.	TRBJ2-5	TGCGCCAGCAGGCCCAGCGGGGGTAACCAAGAGACCCAGTACTTC	CASRPSGGNQETQYF
.	TRBV10-1	few	TRBJ2-5	TGCGCCAGCAGTGATCCAGGGTCGAAGACCCAGTACTTC	CASSDPGSKTQYF
.	TRBV2	.	TRBJ1-2	TGTGCCAGCAGTGATCGGTCTGACTATGGCTACACCTTC	CASSDRSDYGYTF
TRBD2	TRBV9	.	TRBJ2-5	TGTGCCAGCAGCCTCACGGGGGGGTTCTTACCCCAAGAGACCCAGTACTTC	CASSLTGGFLPQETQYF
TRBD2	TRBV28	.	TRBJ2-2	TGTGCCAGCACCGCGGGGGGTACGAACACCGGGGAGCTGTTTTTT	CASTAGGTNTGELFF
.	TRBV5-4	.	TRBJ1-2	TGTGCCAGCAGCTTGCAGGGCCAATATGGCTACACCTTC	CASSLQGQYGYTF
.	TRBV9	.	TRBJ1-1	TGTGCCAGCAGCGTAGGGAGGTGGGCGGATCACACGAACACTGAAGCTTTCTTT	CASSVGRWADHTNTEAFF
TRBD1	TRBV5-4	.	TRBJ2-7	TGTGCCAGCAGCTCGGGACAGGGGATGGGCGAGCAGTACTTC	CASSSGQGMGEQYF
.	TRBV29-1	.	TRBJ2-5	TGCAGCGTTGCGACAGACCAAGAGACCCAGTACTTC	CSVATDQETQYF
TRBD2	TRBV9	.	TRBJ2-1	TGTGCCAGCAGCCAGGCTAGCGGGAGAAATGAGCAGTTCTTC	CASSQASGRNEQFF
.	TRBV3-1/TRBV3-2	.	TRBJ2-4	TGTGCCAGCAGCCAGTCCAGCGGGCCTCGGGACATTCAGTACTTC	CASSQSSGPRDIQYF
.	TRBV27	.	TRBJ1-2	TGTGCCGCGGGACGGGAGAGAGGGGGCTACACCTTC	CAAGRERGGYTF
TRBD1	TRBV6-5	once	TRBJ1-5	TGTGCCAGCAGGGGCACAGGGGACGGACAGCCCCAGCATTTT	CASRGTGDGQPQHF
.	TRBV19	.	TRBJ2-6	TGTGCCAGTAGTGTATCGACAGATAGCTCTGGGGCCAACGTCCTGACTTTC	CASSVSTDSSGANVLTF
TRBD1	TRBV18	.	TRBJ2-5	TGTGCCAGCTCAACGGCCACGACAGGGGAAGAGACCCAGTACTTC	CASSTATTGEETQYF
.	TRBV6-5	.	TRBJ1-5	TGTGCCAGCAGGACCGGGACAACCAGCAATCAGCCCCAGCATTTT	CASRTGTTSNQPQHF
.	TRBV7-9	.	TRBJ1-6	TGTGCCAGCAGCGCACAACAGGGTTCACCCCTCCACTTT	CASSAQQGSPLHF
.	TRBV6-5	.	TRBJ1-2	TGTGCCAGCAGGGCCGGTGGAGCTAACTATGGCTACACCTTC	CASRAGGANYGYTF
.	TRBV5-1	.	TRBJ1-3	TGCGCCAGCTCCCTGGCGGCTAGCTCTGGAAACACCATATATTTT	CASSLAASSGNTIYF
.	TRBV7-8	.	TRBJ2-1	TGTGCCAGCAGCTTAGTCGGTGATAGCGGATACAATGAGCAGTTCTTC	CASSLVGDSGYNEQFF
TRBD2	TRBV19	.	TRBJ2-2	TGTGCCAGTAGTATGCGGGGGGGTACTAGCGGGAGTTTTCCCGGGGAGCTGTTTTTT	CASSMRGGTSGSFPGELFF
TRBD2	TRBV11-2	.	TRBJ2-1	TGTGCCAGCAGCTTATTTGTGGGGGAGGGATACAATGAGCAGTTCTTC	CASSLFVGEGYNEQFF
TRBD1	TRBV11-2	.	TRBJ1-1	TGTGCCAGCAGCTTAGAAGGGGGCGCTGAAGCTTTCTTT	CASSLEGGAEAFF
TRBD1	TRBV11-2	once	TRBJ1-1	TGTGCCAGCAGTCCGGGACAGATGAACACTGAAGCTTTCTTT	CASSPGQMNTEAFF
TRBD1	TRBV7-2	.	TRBJ1-2	TGTGCCAGCAGCGTAGCCTCAACAGGGGGTATGGCCCTAGGGGGCGTGGGCTATGGCTACACCTTC	CASSVASTGGMALGGVGYGYTF
TRBD2	TRBV19	.	TRBJ2-3	TGTGCCAGCTCTAGCGGATTCACAGATACGCAGTATTTT	CASSSGFTDTQYF
.	TRBV6-1	.	TRBJ1-5	TGTGCCAGCAGTGAAATTCCGGATCAGCCCCAGCATTTT	CASSEIPDQPQHF
TRBD1	TRBV11-2	few	TRBJ1-1	TGTGCCAGCAGCCCCTCAGGGGGACGGGCTTTCTTT	CASSPSGGRAFF
.	TRBV15	.	TRBJ2-7	TGTGCCACCAGCAGAGATAGGAGGCAGTTCTACGAGCAGTACTTC	CATSRDRRQFYEQYF
TRBD1	TRBV7-3	once	TRBJ2-1	TGTGCCAGCAGCCCCGGACCGACCCAGGGGGCAGGTGAGCAGTTCTTC	CASSPGPTQGAGEQFF
TRBD1	TRBV12-5	.	TRBJ1-6	TGTGCTAGTGGATACAGGGACAGAAATTCACCCCTCCACTTT	CASGYRDRNSPLHF
.	TRBV24-1	.	TRBJ2-2	TGTGCCACCAGTGATTCAAGACAGGTCCCCGGGGAGCTGTTTTTT	CATSDSRQVPGELFF
TRBD2	TRBV5-6	.	TRBJ2-5	TGTGCCAGCAGCCTGGTCGGGGGGTCCACTTATGAGACCCAGTACTTC	CASSLVGGSTYETQYF
TRBD2	TRBV29-1	.	TRBJ2-3	TGCAGCGTTAGGAGGGGAGGGGATACGCAGTATTTT	CSVRRGGDTQYF
TRBD2	TRBV5-5	.	TRBJ2-3	TGTGCCAGCAGCCTGGGACTAGCGGGGGGGGAAGATACGCAGTATTTT	CASSLGLAGGEDTQYF
TRBD1	TRBV9	.	TRBJ1-4	TGTGCCAGCAGCGGAGGACGACGACAGGGCATGGGTGAAAAACTGTTTTTT	CASSGGRRQGMGEKLFF
TRBD1	TRBV2	.	TRBJ1-2	TGTGCCAGCCGATTATGGGACAGGGGGGGCTATGGCTACACCTTC	CASRLWDRGGYGYTF
.	TRBV3-1/TRBV3-2	.	TRBJ1-1	TGTGCCAGCAGCCAAGGGAGAGCTTTCTTT	CASSQGRAFF
.	TRBV5-6	.	TRBJ2-1	TGTGCCAGCAGCTGGGGGCTAGCGGACCTCTACAATGAGCAGTTCTTC	CASSWGLADLYNEQFF
TRBD1	TRBV28	.	TRBJ2-2	TGTGCCAGCAGCCAACAGGGGATCGGCACCGGGGAGCTGTTTTTT	CASSQQGIGTGELFF
TRBD1	TRBV18	.	TRBJ1-4	TGTGCCAGCTCACCAAGGGACAGCCAGGAAAAACTGTTTTTT	CASSPRDSQEKLFF
.	TRBV7-6	.	TRBJ1-1	TGTGCCAGCAGCCTCGTGCCAGGGAGGGCTGACACTGAAGCTTTCTTT	CASSLVPGRADTEAFF
.	TRBV6-6	.	TRBJ2-1	TGTGCCAGCAGTTACCTTCAAACTTCGAGGAATGAGCAGTTCTTC	CASSYLQTSRNEQFF
TRBD1	TRBV7-2	.	TRBJ2-7	TGTGCCAGCAGCATCGACGCGGGACAGGGCTACGAGCAGTACTTC	CASSIDAGQGYEQYF
TRBD1	TRBV19	.	TRBJ1-2	TGTGCCAGTTCCAACACAGGGGCGAAGGGTGGCTACACCTTC	CASSNTGAKGGYTF
.	TRBV27	.	TRBJ1-2	TGTGCCAGCAGAGCCGGATCGAGCGACAGGCACGGCTACACCTTC	CASRAGSSDRHGYTF
.	TRBV7-8	.	TRBJ1-1	TGTGCCAGCAGCTTAGGTCCACGGACTACTGAAGCTTTCTTT	CASSLGPRTTEAFF
TRBD1	TRBV30	.	TRBJ2-7	TGTGCCTGGAGTAGGACAGGCCTCTACGAGCAGTACTTC	CAWSRTGLYEQYF